This entry is about one T cell receptor (beta chain). Its recognized antigen is unknown. The input lacks base qualities; no much larger clone sits a single base away. The data derive from a study of response to subunit inactivated influenza vaccine (dated by TCRdb to 2017 to 2018). For context, the study as a whole: To follow how T cells responded to a trivalent subunit inactivated influenza vaccine, the researchers relied on deep quantitative profiling of the T cell receptor repertoire. The research as a whole found: According to the authors, only a limited number of new T cells may be recruited by each seasonal influenza vaccination.

To prepare the library, RT-PCR was applied. TCRdb shows the sequencer as Illumina HiSeq 2500. TCRdb trimmed the raw reads at Q25, called clones with MiXCR and kept productive beta chains. Every distinct CDR3 protein forms one entry, paired with its most common genes and DNA. The sample records around 580,000 distinct CDR3 sequences, around 13% of which are singletons. Over 8.5% of the sample is held by the ten biggest clonotypes. The receptor was derived from a middle-aged man who received an inactivated influenza vaccine. Donor details come from another sample of the same person, matched by shared clones. The sample here was PBMCs from blood, taken roughly 12 days after vaccination.

The CDR3 has the sequence CASSTELRGLSYEQYF. The DNA reads TGCGCCAGCAGCACGGAACTCCGGGGCCTCTCCTACGAGCAGTACTTC. Recombination linked TRBV5-1 to TRBJ2-7; the D assignment is uncertain and may be TRBD1 or TRBD2, with 5 bases supporting each. Based on the germline V gene, the CDR1 and CDR2 sequences are SGHRS and YFSETQ. V loses 4 bases, J loses 0 bases, and the germline ends lie 17 bases apart. The CDR3 spans 16 residues, from the cysteine through the phenylalanine. The entry retains the CDR3 DNA only, 48 bases that are in frame from base 1. Outside the CDR3, residues come from the reference TRBV5-1 and TRBJ2-7 proteins, so the full variable domain is: KAGVTQTPRYLIKTRGQQVTLSCSPISGHRSVSWYQQTPGQGLQFLFEYFSETQRNKGNFPGRFSGRQFSNSRSEMNVSTLELGDSALYLCASSTELRGLSYEQYFGPGTRLTVT.